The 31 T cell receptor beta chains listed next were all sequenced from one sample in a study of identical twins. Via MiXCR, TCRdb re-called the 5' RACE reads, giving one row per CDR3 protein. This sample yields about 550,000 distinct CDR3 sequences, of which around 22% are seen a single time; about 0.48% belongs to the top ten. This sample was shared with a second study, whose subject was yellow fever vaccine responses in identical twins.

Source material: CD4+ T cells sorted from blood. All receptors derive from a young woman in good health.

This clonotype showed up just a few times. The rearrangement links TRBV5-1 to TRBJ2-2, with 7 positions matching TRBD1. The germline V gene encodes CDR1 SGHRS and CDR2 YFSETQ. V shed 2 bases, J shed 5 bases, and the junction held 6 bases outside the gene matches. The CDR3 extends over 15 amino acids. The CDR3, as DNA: TGCGCCAGCAGCTTACTGGTACAGGGGACCGGGGAGCTGTTTTTT. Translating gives CASSLLVQGTGELFF.

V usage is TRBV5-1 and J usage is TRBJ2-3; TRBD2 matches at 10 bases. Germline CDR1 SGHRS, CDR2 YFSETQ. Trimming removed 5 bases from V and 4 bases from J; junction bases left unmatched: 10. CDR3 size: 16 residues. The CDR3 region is CASRKTSSGRPDTQYF. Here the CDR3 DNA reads TGCGCCAGCAGAAAAACCTCTAGCGGGAGACCAGATACGCAGTATTTT. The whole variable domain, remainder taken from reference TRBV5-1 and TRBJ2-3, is KAGVTQTPRYLIKTRGQQVTLSCSPISGHRSVSWYQQTPGQGLQFLFEYFSETQRNKGNFPGRFSGRQFSNSRSEMNVSTLELGDSALYLCASRKTSSGRPDTQYFGPGTRLTVL.

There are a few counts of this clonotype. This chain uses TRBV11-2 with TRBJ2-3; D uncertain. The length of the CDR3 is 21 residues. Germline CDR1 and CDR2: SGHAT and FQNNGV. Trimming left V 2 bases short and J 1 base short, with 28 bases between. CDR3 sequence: CASSLRFTGKEGRYGTDTQYF. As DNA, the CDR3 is TGTGCCAGCAGCTTACGGTTTACGGGCAAGGAAGGTCGTTATGGCACAGATACGCAGTATTTT. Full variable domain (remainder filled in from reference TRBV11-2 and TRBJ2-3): EAGVAQSPRYKIIEKRQSVAFWCNPISGHATLYWYQQILGQGPKLLIQFQNNGVVDDSQLPKDRFSAERLKGVDSTLKIQPAKLEDSAVYLCASSLRFTGKEGRYGTDTQYFGPGTRLTVL.

DNA of the CDR3: TGTGCCAGTAGTATTATTAGCGGGGATGAGCAGTTCTTC. This sequence encodes CASSIISGDEQFF. The chain joins TRBV19 to TRBJ2-1, with 8 bases identical to TRBD2. The trim removed 3 bases at V and 8 bases at J, leaving 3 bases unmatched. The germline V gene encodes CDR1 LNHDA and CDR2 SQIVND (reference sequence). There are 13 residues in the CDR3.

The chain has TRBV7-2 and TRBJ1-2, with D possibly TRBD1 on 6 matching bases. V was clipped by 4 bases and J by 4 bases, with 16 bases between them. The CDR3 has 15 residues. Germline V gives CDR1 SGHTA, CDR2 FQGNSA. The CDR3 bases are TGTGCCAGCAGCTCGGTACAGGGAAGGCTCTATGGCTACACCTTC. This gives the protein CASSSVQGRLYGYTF.

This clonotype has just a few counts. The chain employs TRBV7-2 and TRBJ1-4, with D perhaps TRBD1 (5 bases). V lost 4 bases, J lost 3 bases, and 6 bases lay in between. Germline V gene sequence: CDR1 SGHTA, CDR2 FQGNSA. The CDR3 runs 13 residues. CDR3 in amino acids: CASSSGPNEKLFF. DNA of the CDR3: TGTGCCAGCAGCTCGGGACCTAATGAAAAACTGTTTTTT. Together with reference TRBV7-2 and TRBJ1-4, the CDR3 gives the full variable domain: GAGVSQSPSNKVTEKGKDVELRCDPISGHTALYWYRQSLGQGLEFLIYFQGNSAPDKSGLPSDRFSAERTGGSVSTLTIQRTQQEDSAVYLCASSSGPNEKLFFGSGTQLSVL.

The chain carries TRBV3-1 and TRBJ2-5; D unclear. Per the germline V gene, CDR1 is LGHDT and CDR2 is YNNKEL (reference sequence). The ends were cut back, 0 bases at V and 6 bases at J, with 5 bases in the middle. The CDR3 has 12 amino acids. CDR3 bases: TGTGCCAGCAGCCAAGAAGGGCAGACCCAGTACTTC. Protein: CASSQEGQTQYF.

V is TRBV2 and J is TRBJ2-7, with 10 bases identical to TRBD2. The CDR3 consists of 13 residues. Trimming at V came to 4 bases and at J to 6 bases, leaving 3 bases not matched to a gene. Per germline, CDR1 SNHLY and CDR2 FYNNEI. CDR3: CASSVTSGTEQYV. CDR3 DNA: TGTGCCAGCAGTGTTACTAGCGGGACCGAGCAGTACGTC.

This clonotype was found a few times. The CDR3 sequence is CASSLAQGAAQYV. In DNA, the CDR3 is TGTGCCAGCAGTTTAGCGCAAGGGGCAGCGCAGTACGTC. The J gene is TRBJ2-7, the V gene TRBV12-3 or TRBV12-4; D is perhaps TRBD1 (5 bases). Trimming pared 0 bases from V and 9 bases from J, leaving 12 bases between. The CDR3 has 13 amino acids.

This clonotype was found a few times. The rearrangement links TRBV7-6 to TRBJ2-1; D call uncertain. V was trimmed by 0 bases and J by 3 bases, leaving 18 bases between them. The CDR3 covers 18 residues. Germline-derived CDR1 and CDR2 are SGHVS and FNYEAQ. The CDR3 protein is CASSLASGSRPNYNEQFF. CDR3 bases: TGTGCCAGCAGCTTAGCGTCCGGCTCCCGCCCCAACTACAATGAGCAGTTCTTC.

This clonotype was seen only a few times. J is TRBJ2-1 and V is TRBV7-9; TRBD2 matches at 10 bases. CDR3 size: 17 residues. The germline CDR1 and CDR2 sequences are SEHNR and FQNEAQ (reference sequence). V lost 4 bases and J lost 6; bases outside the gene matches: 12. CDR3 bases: TGTGCCAGCAGCTCTCCCAGGCTAGCGGGAGTGCGCAATGAGCAGTTCTTC. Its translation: CASSSPRLAGVRNEQFF.

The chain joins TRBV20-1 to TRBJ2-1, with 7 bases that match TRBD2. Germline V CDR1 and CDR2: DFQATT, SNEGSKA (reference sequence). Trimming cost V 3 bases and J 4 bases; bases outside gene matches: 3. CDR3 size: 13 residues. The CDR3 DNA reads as TGCAGTGCTAGCGGGAGGCCGTACAATGAGCAGTTCTTC. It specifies CSASGRPYNEQFF.

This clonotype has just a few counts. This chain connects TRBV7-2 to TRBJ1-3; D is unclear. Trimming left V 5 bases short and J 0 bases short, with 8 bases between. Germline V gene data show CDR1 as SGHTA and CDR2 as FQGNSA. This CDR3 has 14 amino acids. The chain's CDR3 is CASSTVTSGNTIYF. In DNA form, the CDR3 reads TGTGCCAGCAGCACCGTAACCTCTGGAAACACCATATATTTT.

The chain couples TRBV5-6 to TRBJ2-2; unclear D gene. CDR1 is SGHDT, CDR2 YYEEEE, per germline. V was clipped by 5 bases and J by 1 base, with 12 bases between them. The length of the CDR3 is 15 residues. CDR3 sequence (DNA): TGTGCCAGCAGGTTATTCTCCGGGAACACCGGGGAGCTGTTTTTT. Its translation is CASRLFSGNTGELFF. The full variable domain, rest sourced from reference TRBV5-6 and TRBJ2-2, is DAGVTQSPTHLIKTRGQQVTLRCSPKSGHDTVSWYQQALGQGPQFIFQYYEEEERQRGNFPDRFSGHQFPNYSSELNVNALLLGDSALYLCASRLFSGNTGELFFGEGSRLTVL.

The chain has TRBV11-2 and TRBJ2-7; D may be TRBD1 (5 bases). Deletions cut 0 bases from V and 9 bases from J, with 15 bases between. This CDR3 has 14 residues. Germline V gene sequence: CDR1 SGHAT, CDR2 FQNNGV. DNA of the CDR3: TGTGCCAGCAGCTTAGAGGCAGGGAATACCGTGCAGTACTTC. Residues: CASSLEAGNTVQYF. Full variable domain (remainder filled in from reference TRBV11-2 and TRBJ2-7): EAGVAQSPRYKIIEKRQSVAFWCNPISGHATLYWYQQILGQGPKLLIQFQNNGVVDDSQLPKDRFSAERLKGVDSTLKIQPAKLEDSAVYLCASSLEAGNTVQYFGPGTRLTVT.

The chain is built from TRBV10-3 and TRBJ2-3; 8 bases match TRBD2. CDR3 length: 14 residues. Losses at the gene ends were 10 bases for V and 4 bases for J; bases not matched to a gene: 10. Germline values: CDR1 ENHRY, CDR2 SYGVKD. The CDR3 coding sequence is TGTGCCACCGGGGAAGCGGGGGCTGCAGATACGCAGTATTTT. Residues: CATGEAGAADTQYF.

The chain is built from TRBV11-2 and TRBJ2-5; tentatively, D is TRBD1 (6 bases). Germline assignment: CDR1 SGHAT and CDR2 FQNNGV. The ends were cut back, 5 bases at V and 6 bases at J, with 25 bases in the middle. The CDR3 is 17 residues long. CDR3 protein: CASSIGHQGSPYKTQYF. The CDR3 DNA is TGTGCCAGCAGCATAGGACATCAGGGGTCCCCCTATAAGACCCAGTACTTC.

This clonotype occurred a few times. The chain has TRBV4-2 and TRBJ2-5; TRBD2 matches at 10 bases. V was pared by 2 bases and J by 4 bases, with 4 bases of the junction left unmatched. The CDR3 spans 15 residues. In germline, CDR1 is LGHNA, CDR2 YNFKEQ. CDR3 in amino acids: CASSQSGGAGETQYF. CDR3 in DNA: TGTGCCAGCAGCCAAAGCGGGGGGGCCGGAGAGACCCAGTACTTC.

Here the CDR3 reads CASSLGTSGGTYEQYV. In DNA, the CDR3 is TGTGCCAGCAGCTTAGGTACTAGCGGGGGGACTTACGAGCAGTACGTC. V usage is TRBV7-6 and J usage is TRBJ2-7, with TRBD2 matching over 12 bases. CDR1 is SGHVS, CDR2 FNYEAQ, per germline. With V trimmed by 1 base and J by 4 bases, 5 bases remained unmatched. The CDR3 is 16 amino acids.

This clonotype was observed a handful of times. The CDR3, as DNA: TGTGCCAGCAGCCAACGGACAGGGAAGTTTGGCTATGGCTACACCTTC. It specifies CASSQRTGKFGYGYTF. This sequence joins TRBV3-1 and TRBJ1-2, with TRBD1 matching over 8 bases. Germline V CDR1 and CDR2: LGHDT, YNNKEL (reference sequence). The CDR3 sequence is 16 residues long. Trimming at V came to 2 bases and at J to 4 bases, leaving 9 bases not matched to a gene. The full variable domain, with the rest looked up from reference TRBV3-1 and TRBJ1-2, is DTAVSQTPKYLVTQMGNDKSIKCEQNLGHDTMYWYKQDSKKFLKIMFSYNNKELIINETVPNRFSPKSPDKAHLNLHINSLELGDSAVYFCASSQRTGKFGYGYTFGSGTRLTVV.

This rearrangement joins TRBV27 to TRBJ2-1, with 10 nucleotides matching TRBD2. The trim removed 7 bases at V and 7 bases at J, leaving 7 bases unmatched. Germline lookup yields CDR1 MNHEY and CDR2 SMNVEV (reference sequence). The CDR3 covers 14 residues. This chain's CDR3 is CASTRAGGGNEQFF. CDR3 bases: TGTGCCAGCACCCGAGCGGGGGGGGGTAATGAGCAGTTCTTC.

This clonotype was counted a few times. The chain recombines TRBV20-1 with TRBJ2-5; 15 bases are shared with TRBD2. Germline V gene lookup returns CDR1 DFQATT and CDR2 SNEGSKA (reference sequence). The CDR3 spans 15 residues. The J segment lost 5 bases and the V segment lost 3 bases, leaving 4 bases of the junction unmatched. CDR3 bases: TGCAGTGCTAGGCCCGGGACTAGCGGGGGGGAGACCCAGTACTTC. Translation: CSARPGTSGGETQYF.

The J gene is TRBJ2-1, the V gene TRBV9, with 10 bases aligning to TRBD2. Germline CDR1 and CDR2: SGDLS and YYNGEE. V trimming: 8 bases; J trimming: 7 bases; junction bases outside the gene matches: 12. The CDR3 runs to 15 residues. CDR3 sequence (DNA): TGTGCCAGTTCCCTCGGGATAGCGGGAGGTAATGAGCAGTTCTTC. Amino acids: CASSLGIAGGNEQFF.

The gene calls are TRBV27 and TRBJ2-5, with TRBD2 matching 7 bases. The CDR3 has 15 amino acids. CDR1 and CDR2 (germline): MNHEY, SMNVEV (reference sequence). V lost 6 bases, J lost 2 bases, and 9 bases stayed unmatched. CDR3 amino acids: CASRQRAGLQETQYF. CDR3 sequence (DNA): TGTGCCAGCAGACAGCGAGCGGGGTTACAAGAGACCCAGTACTTC.

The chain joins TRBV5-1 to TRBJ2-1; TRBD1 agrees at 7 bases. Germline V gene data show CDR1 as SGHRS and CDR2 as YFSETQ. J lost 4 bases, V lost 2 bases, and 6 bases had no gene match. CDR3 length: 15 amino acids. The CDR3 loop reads CASSFNRGTYNEQFF. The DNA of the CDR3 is TGCGCCAGCAGCTTCAACAGGGGAACATACAATGAGCAGTTCTTC.

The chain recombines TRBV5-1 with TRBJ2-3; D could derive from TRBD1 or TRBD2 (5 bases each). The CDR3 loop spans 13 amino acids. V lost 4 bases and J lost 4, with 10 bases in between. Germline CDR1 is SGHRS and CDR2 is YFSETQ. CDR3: CASSRDEADTQYF. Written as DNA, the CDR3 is TGCGCCAGCAGCCGGGACGAGGCAGATACGCAGTATTTT. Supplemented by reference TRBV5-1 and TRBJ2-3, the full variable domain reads KAGVTQTPRYLIKTRGQQVTLSCSPISGHRSVSWYQQTPGQGLQFLFEYFSETQRNKGNFPGRFSGRQFSNSRSEMNVSTLELGDSALYLCASSRDEADTQYFGPGTRLTVL.

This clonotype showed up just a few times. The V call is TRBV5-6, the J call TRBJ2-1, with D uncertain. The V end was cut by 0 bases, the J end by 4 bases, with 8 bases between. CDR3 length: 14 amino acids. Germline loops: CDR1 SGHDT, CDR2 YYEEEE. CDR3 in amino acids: CASSLAGRYNEQFF. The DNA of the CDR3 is TGTGCCAGCAGCTTGGCTGGCAGATACAATGAGCAGTTCTTC.

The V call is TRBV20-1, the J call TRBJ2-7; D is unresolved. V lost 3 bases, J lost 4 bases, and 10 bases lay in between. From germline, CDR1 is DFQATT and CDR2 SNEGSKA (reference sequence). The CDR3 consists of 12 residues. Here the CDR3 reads CSARGNGYEQYV. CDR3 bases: TGCAGTGCTAGGGGCAATGGATACGAGCAGTACGTC.

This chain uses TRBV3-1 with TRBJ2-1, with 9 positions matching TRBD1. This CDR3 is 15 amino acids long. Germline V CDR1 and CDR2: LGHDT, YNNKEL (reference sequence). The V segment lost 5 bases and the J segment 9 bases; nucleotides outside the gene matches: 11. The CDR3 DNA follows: TGTGCCAGCAGCACCCGGGACAGGGTAGTTGGTGAGCAGTTCTTC. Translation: CASSTRDRVVGEQFF.

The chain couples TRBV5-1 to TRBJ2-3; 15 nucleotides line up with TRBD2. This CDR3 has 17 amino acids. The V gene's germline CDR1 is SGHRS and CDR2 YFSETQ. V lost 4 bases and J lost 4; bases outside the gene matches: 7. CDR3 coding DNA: TGCGCCAGCAGCCCCGGACTAGCGGGGGGGAATGCAGATACGCAGTATTTT. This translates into CASSPGLAGGNADTQYF.

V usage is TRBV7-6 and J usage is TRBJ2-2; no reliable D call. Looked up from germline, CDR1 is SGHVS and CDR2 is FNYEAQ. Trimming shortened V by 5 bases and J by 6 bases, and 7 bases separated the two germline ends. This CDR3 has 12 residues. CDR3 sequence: CASSTLAGELFF. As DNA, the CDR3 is TGTGCCAGCAGCACCCTCGCCGGGGAGCTGTTTTTT.